One and the same sample provided the 13 T cell receptor beta chains below, sequenced in a study of blood T cell repertoires in COVID-19. The data were produced by immunoSEQ multiplex PCR, yet TCRdb's version contains in-frame clones alone and is incomplete. The sample includes 100,000 or so clones, around 91% of them seen just once. Sequenced input: peripheral blood. The receptors derive from a woman aged 80 or older with acute or convalescent COVID-19.

The rearrangement links TRBV30 to TRBJ2-5; the D gene is possibly TRBD1 (6 bases). In germline, CDR1 is GTSNPN, CDR2 SVGIG (reference sequence). This CDR3 spans 14 amino acids. Trimming shortened V by 4 bases and J by 4 bases, and 16 bases separated the two germline ends. In nucleotides, the CDR3 is TGTGCCTGGAATGGGCAGGGGAGTAGAGAGACCCAGTACTTC. Amino acid sequence: CAWNGQGSRETQYF.

This clone was picked up one time. V is TRBV19 and J is TRBJ1-1; D perhaps matches TRBD1 (5 bases). The CDR3 consists of 15 residues. Trimming shortened V by 2 bases and J by 0 bases, and 10 bases separated the two germline ends. Germline V CDR1 and CDR2: LNHDA, SQIVND (reference sequence). The DNA for the CDR3 is TGTGCCAGTAGTATAACCGGGACTGTGAACACTGAAGCTTTCTTT. Its protein product is CASSITGTVNTEAFF. Full variable domain (remainder filled in from reference TRBV19 and TRBJ1-1): DGGITQSPKYLFRKEGQNVTLSCEQNLNHDAMYWYRQDPGQGLRLIYYSQIVNDFQKGDIAEGYSVSREKKESFPLTVTSAQKNPTAFYLCASSITGTVNTEAFFGQGTRLTVV.

V gene TRBV28 combines with J gene TRBJ2-1; D might be TRBD1 (5 bases). Trimming removed 1 base from V and 4 bases from J, with 8 bases in between. Germline V gene lookup returns CDR1 MDHEN and CDR2 SYDVKM. This CDR3 region has 14 residues. CDR3 sequence reads: CASSLSSGYNEQFF. The CDR3, as DNA: TGTGCCAGCAGTTTATCCTCAGGGTACAATGAGCAGTTCTTC.

The chain links TRBV19 to TRBJ1-2; the match to TRBD1 covers 7 bases. The CDR3 loop spans 14 amino acids. In germline, CDR1 is LNHDA, CDR2 SQIVND (reference sequence). V dropped 6 bases and J dropped 2; count of bases not matched to a gene: 6. Here the CDR3 DNA reads TGTGCCAGTAGCCCCCTGACAGGGAACTATGGCTACACCTTC. Translating gives CASSPLTGNYGYTF.

The chain recombines TRBV30 with TRBJ2-7, with TRBD1 identical over 9 bases. Trimming removed 6 bases from V and 5 bases from J; junction bases left unmatched: 11. The CDR3 spans 14 residues. Germline assignment: CDR1 GTSNPN and CDR2 SVGIG (reference sequence). The CDR3 is CACLIPGQGNEQYF. The CDR3 DNA reads TGTGCCTGCCTAATCCCGGGACAGGGTAACGAGCAGTACTTC. The entire variable domain, with the rest obtained from reference TRBV30 and TRBJ2-7, is as follows: SQTIHQWPATLVQPVGSPLSLECTVEGTSNPNLYWYRQAAGRGLQLLFYSVGIGQISSEVPQNLSASRPQDRQFILSSKKLLLSDSGFYLCACLIPGQGNEQYFGPGTRLTVT.

This chain connects TRBV7-2 to TRBJ2-3; D perhaps matches TRBD2 (6 bases). This CDR3 region has 16 residues. From germline, CDR1 is SGHTA and CDR2 FQGNSA. The V and J ends lost 5 bases and 1 base respectively, with 16 bases between them. This CDR3 is CASSLRLGGGTDTQYF. The CDR3, as DNA: TGTGCCAGCAGCCTAAGACTAGGCGGGGGCACAGATACGCAGTATTTT.

This chain uses TRBV5-1 with TRBJ2-5; 7 positions agree with TRBD1. CDR3 length equals 14 residues. CDR1 is SGHRS and CDR2 is YFSETQ in the germline V gene. The V and J ends lost 0 bases and 2 bases, in that order; junction bases with no gene match: 1. Here the CDR3 reads CASSLGGQQETQYF. The CDR3 bases are TGCGCCAGCAGCTTGGGGGGACAGCAAGAGACCCAGTACTTC.

This clone has just one count. CDR3 nucleotides: TGTGCCAGCAGCCAAGATATTTACCAAGAGACCCAGTACTTC. This gives the protein CASSQDIYQETQYF. This rearrangement joins TRBV14 to TRBJ2-5; D is uncertain. The ends were cut back, 0 bases at V and 0 bases at J, with 5 bases in the middle. This CDR3 comprises 14 residues. In germline, CDR1 is SGHDN, CDR2 FVKESK.

This clone has more than one count but fewer than ten. The CDR3 spells CASRRTGPNQPQHF. CDR3 nucleotide sequence: TGTGCCAGCAGACGGACAGGGCCGAATCAGCCCCAGCATTTT. V gene TRBV6-5 combines with J gene TRBJ1-5, with TRBD1 matching 8 bases. The ends lost 6 bases at V and 4 bases at J; junction bases unmatched: 5. CDR1 and CDR2 from the germline V gene are MNHEY and SVGAGI. The CDR3 covers 14 residues.

The chain has TRBV4-1 and TRBJ2-1; 7 bases match TRBD2. There are 15 residues in the CDR3. The ends lost 2 bases at V and 6 bases at J; junction bases unmatched: 7. The V gene's germline CDR1 is MGHRA and CDR2 YSYEKL. In DNA, the CDR3 is TGCGCCAGCAGCCAACCGCTGCGGGGGACCAATGAGCAGTTCTTC. Translation gives CASSQPLRGTNEQFF.

This sequence joins TRBV24-1 and TRBJ2-4; possible D gene TRBD1, 5 bases. Trimming shortened V by 6 bases and J by 0 bases, and 14 bases separated the two germline ends. From germline, CDR1 is KGHDR and CDR2 SFDVKD. This CDR3 region has 16 residues. The chain's CDR3 is CATSKAGLLAKNIQYF. The CDR3 coding sequence is TGTGCCACCAGTAAGGCAGGGCTCTTAGCCAAAAACATTCAGTACTTC.

The chain uses TRBV28 and TRBJ1-4; the D gene is possibly TRBD1 (6 bases). Trimming removed 6 bases from V and 7 bases from J, with 21 bases in between. Germline CDR1 MDHEN, CDR2 SYDVKM. CDR3 size: 16 residues. The CDR3 DNA reads as TGTGCCAGCAGCCCAGACAGGCTACGGGGCTCTGAAAAACTGTTTTTT. This encodes CASSPDRLRGSEKLFF.

The chain uses TRBV27 and TRBJ1-1; no definite D call. V lost 1 base and J 2 bases, leaving 5 bases between the germline ends. CDR3 length: 13 amino acids. Germline CDR1 is MNHEY and CDR2 is SMNVEV (reference sequence). The CDR3 DNA sequence: TGTGCCAGCAGTTTATACAGCAACACTGAAGCTTTCTTT. Amino acid sequence: CASSLYSNTEAFF.